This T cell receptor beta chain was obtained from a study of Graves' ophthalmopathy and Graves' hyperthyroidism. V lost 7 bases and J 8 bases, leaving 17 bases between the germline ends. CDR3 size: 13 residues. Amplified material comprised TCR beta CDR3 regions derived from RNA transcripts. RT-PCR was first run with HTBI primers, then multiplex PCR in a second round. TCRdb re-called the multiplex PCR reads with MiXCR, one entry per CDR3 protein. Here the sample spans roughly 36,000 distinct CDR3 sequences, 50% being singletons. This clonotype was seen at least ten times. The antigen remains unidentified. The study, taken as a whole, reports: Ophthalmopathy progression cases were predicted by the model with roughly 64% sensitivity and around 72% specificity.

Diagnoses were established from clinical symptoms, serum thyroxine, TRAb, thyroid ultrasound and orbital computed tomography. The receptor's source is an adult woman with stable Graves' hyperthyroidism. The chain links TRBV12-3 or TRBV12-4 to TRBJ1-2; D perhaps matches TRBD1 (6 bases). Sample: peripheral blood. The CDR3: CASTVGGLGGYTF. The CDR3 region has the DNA TGTGCCAGCACCGTCGGGGGGCTTGGAGGCTACACCTTC.